Presented here are 4 T cell receptor beta chains from one specimen sequenced in a study of Graves' ophthalmopathy and Graves' hyperthyroidism. RNA transcripts served as template for amplifying TCR beta CDR3 sequences. The workflow started with a first-round RT-PCR run with HTBI primers and then moved on to a second-round multiplex PCR. TCRdb itself ran the multiplex PCR reads through MiXCR, one entry per CDR3 protein. The sample includes 210,000 or so distinct CDR3 sequences, 29% of them seen just once. The sample taken for sequencing was peripheral blood. The receptors were gathered from a man aged 45-65 years with Graves' ophthalmopathy.

This clonotype was recorded many times. This chain uses TRBV5-1 with TRBJ2-2, with TRBD1 matching 8 bases. The CDR3 totals 16 residues. Germline trimming cut 7 bases from V and 4 bases from J; bases unmatched to any gene: 12. Germline assignment: CDR1 SGHRS and CDR2 YFSETQ. This chain's CDR3 is CASRLGAGGRTGELFF. In DNA form, the CDR3 reads TGCGCCAGCCGTTTGGGGGCAGGGGGCCGCACCGGGGAGCTGTTTTTT. The variable domain in full, with the rest retrieved from reference TRBV5-1 and TRBJ2-2, is KAGVTQTPRYLIKTRGQQVTLSCSPISGHRSVSWYQQTPGQGLQFLFEYFSETQRNKGNFPGRFSGRQFSNSRSEMNVSTLELGDSALYLCASRLGAGGRTGELFFGEGSRLTVL.

The chain couples TRBV24-1 to TRBJ1-1, with D maybe TRBD1 (5 bases). The CDR3 covers 14 residues. Germline CDR1 is KGHDR and CDR2 is SFDVKD. The germline V and J ends were trimmed by 6 bases and 0 bases, with 10 bases remaining between them. CDR3 loop: CATSTGLMNTEAFF. Here the CDR3 DNA reads TGTGCCACCAGTACAGGACTCATGAACACTGAAGCTTTCTTT.

This clonotype occurred many times. V usage is TRBV19 and J usage is TRBJ1-6, with 7 positions matching TRBD1. Germline V gene sequence: CDR1 LNHDA, CDR2 SQIVND (reference sequence). V lost 7 bases, J lost 8 bases, and 8 bases stayed unmatched. The CDR3 is 14 amino acids. The CDR3 sequence: CASKADRTDSPLHF. DNA of the CDR3: TGTGCCAGTAAGGCGGACAGGACGGATTCACCCCTCCACTTT.

The rearrangement joins TRBV24-1 to TRBJ2-7; D not certain. V dropped 4 bases and J dropped 4 bases, with 7 bases sitting between them. CDR1 KGHDR and CDR2 SFDVKD come from the germline V gene. This CDR3 is 12 amino acids long. CDR3 coding DNA: TGTGCCACCAGTGAGTATGGTTACGAGCAGTACTTC. Protein sequence: CATSEYGYEQYF.